One sample yielded the 27 T cell receptor beta chains listed below, sequenced in a study of CD8+ T cells in alopecia areata (dated by TCRdb to the late 2010s). Pooled mouse cutaneous lymph node cells were stained for CD4, CD8alpha, NKG2D, NKG2ACE and other markers and were then sorted on a BD Influx. Receptor amplification or capture employed the immunoSEQ multiplex PCR assay. RNA was extracted from all samples and reverse transcribed into cDNA, which served as template for TCR sequencing. The clones in this table, taken by TCRdb from immuneACCESS, are in-frame only. Not every clone is retained; where verified, under half of the shortfall comes from an unresolved V gene, and the cause of the rest is unknown. This sample holds roughly 260,000 clones in total, without any singletons. Clones ranked in the top ten supply 1.2% of the sample. The sample consisted of CD4+ T cells sorted from a lymph node. Source of these receptors: a C3H/HeJ mouse with alopecia areata. The MHC haplotype for this mouse line is H2-k.

Concerning this clone: Any gene name here is a mouse gene name. Read sequence stops 4 residues before the CDR3 end, and the germline J gene provides the missing end. This CDR3 is also generated by other DNA sequences in the sample. The V gene is TRBV5, the J gene TRBJ2-2; no clear D gene. The germline V and J ends were trimmed by 0 bases and 0 bases, with 5 bases remaining between them. CDR1 and CDR2 from the germline V gene are LGHNA and YNLKQL (reference sequence). CDR3 length: 15 amino acids. The CDR3 DNA, read in part, is TGTGCCAGCAGCCAAGATAGGGCAAACACCGGG. Its translation: CASSQDRANTG. In full, the CDR3 reads CASSQDRANTGQLYF.

This clone appeared a few times. The gene names here belong to mouse. With the read ending 4 residues before the CDR3 end, the germline J gene is used to fill in that end. The chain uses TRBV1 and TRBJ2-7, with TRBD1 matching 7 bases. This CDR3 has 16 amino acids. The V gene's germline CDR1 is NSQYPW and CDR2 LRSPGD (reference sequence). V lost 1 base to trimming and J lost 0 bases; unmatched junction nucleotides: 6. CDR3: CTCSAGSGGNSYEQYF. The sequenced part of the CDR3 DNA is TGCACCTGCAGTGCAGGGTCAGGGGGAAACTCCTAT.

Concerning this clone: Mouse gene names apply. From the germline J gene comes the end of the CDR3, since the read stops 4 residues before it. Additional DNA sequences in this sample encode the identical CDR3. V usage is TRBV13-1 and J usage is TRBJ2-4; a possible D gene is TRBD1 (6 bases). Per germline, CDR1 NSHNY and CDR2 SYGAGN. Trimming took 2 bases from V and 0 from J, leaving 7 bases between them. CDR3 length: 14 residues. The CDR3 sequence: CASSDRGSQNTLYF. The CDR3 DNA, read in part, is TGTGCCAGCAGTGACAGGGGTAGTCAAAAC.

Only a few counts were recorded for this clone. Gene labels here are mouse ones. The read finishes 4 residues shy of the CDR3 end, and the germline J gene is used to complete it. The chain carries TRBV13-2 and TRBJ2-5; 8 bases line up with TRBD1. The germline gives CDR1 NNHNN, CDR2 SYGAGS (reference sequence). With 2 bases clipped from V and 2 bases from J, the junction kept 1 base outside the gene matches. The CDR3 spans 14 residues. CDR3 in amino acids: CASGEDRAQDTQYF. The sequenced CDR3 bases are TGTGCCAGCGGTGAGGACAGGGCCCAAGAC.

Comments on this clone: Gene labels here are mouse ones. The CDR3 is cut off 4 residues early in the read; its end comes from the germline J gene. Other DNA sequences in this specimen translate into the identical CDR3. This chain joins TRBV31 and TRBJ1-2; 8 bases match TRBD1. V trimming: 1 base; J trimming: 4 bases; junction bases outside the gene matches: 2. The CDR3 covers 13 residues. Per germline, CDR1 GKSSPN and CDR2 SITVG. The sequenced part of the CDR3 DNA is TGTGCCTGGAGTCCGCAGGGGGCCTCC. It codes for CAWSPQGAS. The whole CDR3 sequence reads CAWSPQGASDYTF.

This clone showed up just a few times. Gene names follow the mouse nomenclature. The read finishes 4 residues shy of the CDR3 end, and the germline J gene is used to complete it. The rearrangement joins TRBV13-3 to TRBJ2-2, with D perhaps TRBD1 (5 bases). The CDR3 consists of 14 residues. The germline CDR1 and CDR2 sequences are NNHDY and SYVADS. V lost 5 bases and J 3 bases, leaving 11 bases between the germline ends. CDR3 bases read: TGTGCCAGCAGGGCAGGGCGGGACACCGGG. This translates into CASRAGRDTG. The complete CDR3 sequence is CASRAGRDTGQLYF.

This clone showed up just a few times. Gene names refer to mouse genes. From the germline J gene comes the end of the CDR3, since the read stops 4 residues before it. The chain has TRBV13-3 and TRBJ2-3; 9 bases are shared with TRBD2. Germline loops: CDR1 NNHDY, CDR2 SYVADS. J gave up 2 bases and V 0 bases, and 4 bases lay outside the gene matches. CDR3 size: 16 residues. The covered CDR3 bases are TGTGCCAGCAGTGATGGTCTGGGGGGGTATGCAGAA. It yields the protein CASSDGLGGYAE. The complete CDR3 sequence is CASSDGLGGYAETLYF.

This clone appeared a few times. The germline and genes are mouse ones. CDR3 bases read: TGTGCCTGGAGGGCGACTGGGGGGATCACCGGG. Amino acids: CAWRATGGITG. The whole CDR3 region reads CAWRATGGITGQLYF. V is TRBV31 and J is TRBJ2-2; 10 bases fit TRBD2. The CDR3 is cut off 4 residues early in the read; its end comes from the germline J gene. This CDR3 is 15 amino acids long. Germline CDR1 and CDR2: GKSSPN and SITVG. V gave up 3 bases and J gave up 4 bases; unmatched junction bases: 5.

This clone was seen only a few times. Gene names denote mouse genes. The CDR3 goes on 4 residues after the read ends, and that part is filled in from the germline J gene. Other DNA sequences of this sample code for an identical CDR3. The gene calls are TRBV13-3 and TRBJ2-3; TRBD1 matches at 10 bases. CDR3 length: 14 amino acids. Germline trimming cut 2 bases from V and 3 bases from J; bases unmatched to any gene: 0. CDR1 and CDR2 from the germline V gene are NNHDY and SYVADS. The chain's CDR3 is CASSEGQGAETLYF. The covered CDR3 bases are TGTGCCAGCAGTGAGGGACAGGGGGCAGAA.

This clone was picked up a small number of times. Gene names are the mouse ones. The CDR3 goes on 4 residues after the read ends, and that part is filled in from the germline J gene. The rearrangement joins TRBV19 to TRBJ2-3; TRBD2 aligns across 10 bases. J was trimmed by 3 bases and V by 5 bases; bases with no gene match: 9. The CDR3 runs to 16 residues. Germline V gene sequence: CDR1 FNHDT, CDR2 SITEND (reference sequence). The DNA read from the CDR3 is TGTGCCAGCAGCCCTCTGGGGGGGCGCTGGGCAGAA. It yields the protein CASSPLGGRWAE. The whole CDR3 sequence reads CASSPLGGRWAETLYF. Supplemented by reference TRBV19 and TRBJ2-3, the full variable domain reads GGIITQTPKFLIGQEGQKLTLKCQQNFNHDTMYWYRQDSGKGLRLIYYSITENDLQKGDLSEGYDASREKKSSFSLTVTSAQKNEMAVFLCASSPLGGRWAETLYFGSGTRLTVL.

Of note for this clone: A much larger clone sits a single nucleotide away, making a read error possible. Germline and genes: mouse. This same CDR3 is encoded by further DNA sequences in the sample. The DNA read from the CDR3 is TGTGCCAGCAGCCAAGACAGGAACTCC. Protein product: CASSQDRNS. The whole CDR3 region reads CASSQDRNSDYTF. This sequence joins TRBV2 and TRBJ1-2, with D hard to call. Read coverage stops 4 residues before the CDR3 terminus; the germline J gene supplies the remainder. Per the germline V gene, CDR1 is LGHNA and CDR2 is YSYQKL. The CDR3 consists of 13 residues. V dropped 0 bases and J dropped 2 bases, with 4 bases sitting between them.

This clone came up a few times. The gene names here belong to mouse. The read finishes 4 residues shy of the CDR3 end, and the germline J gene is used to complete it. The chain links TRBV17 to TRBJ1-1; unclear D gene. Germline CDR1 reads MNHDT; CDR2 reads YYDKIL. The CDR3 sequence is 11 residues long. The CDR3 is CASSMRTEVFF. Incomplete CDR3 DNA: TGTGCTAGCAGTATGAGGACA. The full variable domain, in which reference TRBV17 and TRBJ1-1 provide the parts outside the CDR3, is DTTVKQNPRYKLARVGKPVNLICSQTMNHDTMYWYQKKPNQAPKLLLFYYDKILNREADTFEKFQSSRPNNSFCSLYIGSAGLEYSAMYLCASSMRTEVFFGKGTRLTVV.

This clone was seen a handful of times. The genes and germline here are from mouse. The CDR3 end is not reached by the read, which stops 4 residues before it; the germline J gene fills it in. The same CDR3 arises from other DNA sequences in this sample as well. This chain links TRBV12-1 with TRBJ2-3, with TRBD2 identical over 7 bases. Germline CDR1 reads SGHSN; CDR2 reads HYEKVE. Unmatched junction bases numbered 3, after V lost 1 base and J lost 0 bases. The CDR3 has 15 residues. This CDR3 is CASSLSGGSAETLYF. The CDR3 bases that were read are TGTGCCAGCTCTCTTTCTGGGGGTAGTGCAGAA.

This clone occurred a few times. Mouse names are used for the genes. The DNA ends 4 residues before the CDR3 does, and the rest of the CDR3 is filled in from the germline J gene. The chain couples TRBV5 to TRBJ2-3; TRBD2 aligns across 13 bases. Losses at the gene ends were 4 bases for V and 0 bases for J; bases not matched to a gene: 7. From germline, CDR1 is LGHNA and CDR2 YNLKQL (reference sequence). The CDR3 has 18 amino acids. CDR3 bases read: TGTGCCAGCAGCCCCCGGGACTGGGGGGGAAGGAGTGCAGAA. It encodes CASSPRDWGGRSAE. The entire CDR3 is CASSPRDWGGRSAETLYF.

This clone has only a few counts. The genes and germline here are from mouse. From the germline J gene comes the end of the CDR3, since the read stops 4 residues before it. Other DNA sequences within the sample encode an identical CDR3. The chain carries TRBV13-1 and TRBJ1-1, with TRBD1 identical over 9 bases. This CDR3 is built from 13 residues. V lost 6 bases to trimming and J lost 1 base; unmatched junction nucleotides: 1. Germline CDR1 NSHNY, CDR2 SYGAGN. The chain's CDR3 is CASKGQGNTEVFF. Partial CDR3 DNA: TGTGCCAGCAAGGGACAGGGAAACACA.

This clone was seen more than once but under ten times. Mouse gene names and germline throughout. The CDR3 goes on 4 residues after the read ends, and that part is filled in from the germline J gene. The same CDR3 can be traced to other DNA sequences in this sample. This chain connects TRBV1 to TRBJ2-1, with a possible D match to TRBD1 (6 bases). CDR3 length equals 13 residues. V dropped 3 bases and J dropped 4 bases, with 7 bases sitting between them. CDR1 NSQYPW and CDR2 LRSPGD come from the germline V gene (reference sequence). Partial CDR3 DNA: TGCACCTGCAGTGCGGGACAATATGCT. Protein: CTCSAGQYA. The full CDR3 reads CTCSAGQYAEQFF.

Turning to this clone: Mouse names are used for the genes. With the read ending 4 residues before the CDR3 end, the germline J gene is used to fill in that end. The chain joins TRBV13-3 to TRBJ2-5; D is possibly TRBD1 (5 bases). The CDR3 runs to 15 residues. Germline V gene sequence: CDR1 NNHDY, CDR2 SYVADS. With 1 base removed from V and 0 bases from J, the gap between germline ends came to 9 bases. The CDR3 loop reads CASSDKGINQDTQYF. Incomplete CDR3 DNA: TGTGCCAGCAGTGATAAGGGGATTAACCAAGAC.

Remarks on this clone: The gene names here belong to mouse. The observed sequence ends 4 residues before the CDR3 terminus, with the missing tail filled in from the germline J gene. The chain is built from TRBV13-3 and TRBJ2-3; 8 nucleotides agree with TRBD2. V shed 1 base and J 1 base; nucleotides not matched to a gene: 5. The CDR3 is 16 amino acids. CDR1 is NNHDY and CDR2 is SYVADS in the germline V gene. CDR3 loop: CASSDNTGGGAETLYF. Incomplete CDR3 DNA: TGTGCCAGCAGTGATAACACTGGGGGTGGTGCAGAA.

In this sample, this clone turned up a few times. Mouse gene names apply. CDR3 bases read: TGTGCCAGCAGTATTGATGGGACAGGGGCTTCCTATAATTCGCCC. It encodes CASSIDGTGASYNSP. The entire CDR3 reads CASSIDGTGASYNSPLYF. This chain uses TRBV19 with TRBJ1-6; 10 bases are shared with TRBD1. The read finishes 3 residues shy of the CDR3 end, and the germline J gene is used to complete it. TRBJ1-6 is classed as an ORF, of uncertain function. Germline assignment: CDR1 FNHDT and CDR2 SITEND (reference sequence). The junction had 5 bases not matched to a gene; V was cut back by 2 bases and J by 0 bases. The CDR3 totals 18 residues.

The sample holds a few counts of this clone. Genes and germline come from the mouse. The read ends 3 residues before the CDR3 terminus; that terminus is restored from the germline J gene. The chain combines TRBV13-3 with TRBJ1-6, with D perhaps TRBD1 (6 bases). TRBJ1-6 falls under the ORF class, with uncertain function. The ends were cut back, 4 bases at V and 4 bases at J, with 12 bases in the middle. Germline V gene lookup returns CDR1 NNHDY and CDR2 SYVADS. The CDR3 has 15 residues. The CDR3 DNA, read in part, is TGTGCCAGCAGTTCCGGGACAATGTATAATTCGCCC. Translated: CASSSGTMYNSP. The CDR3 in its entirety is CASSSGTMYNSPLYF.

This clone was observed a few times. Mouse germline and gene names are used. The CDR3 extends 4 residues past the end of the read, so its final part is completed from the germline J gene. This rearrangement joins TRBV19 to TRBJ2-2; 7 nucleotides align to TRBD1. Germline CDR1 FNHDT, CDR2 SITEND (reference sequence). Losses at the gene ends were 2 bases for V and 1 base for J; bases not matched to a gene: 5. The CDR3 totals 16 residues. The part of the CDR3 DNA that was read is TGTGCCAGCAGTATGGAGACAGGGAAAAACACCGGG. It is translated as CASSMETGKNTG. The entire CDR3 protein is CASSMETGKNTGQLYF.

This clone was observed at least ten times. The genes and germline here are from mouse. Read sequence stops 4 residues before the CDR3 end, and the germline J gene provides the missing end. This chain uses TRBV17 with TRBJ1-1, with TRBD1 as a possible D gene (5 bases). The germline CDR1 and CDR2 sequences are MNHDT and YYDKIL. The ends were cut back, 3 bases at V and 3 bases at J, with 8 bases in the middle. The CDR3 covers 13 residues. The CDR3 bases that were read are TGTGCTAGCAGTAGCGGAGGGGACACA. This gives the protein CASSSGGDT. The CDR3 in full is CASSSGGDTEVFF. The entire variable domain, with the rest obtained from reference TRBV17 and TRBJ1-1, is as follows: DTTVKQNPRYKLARVGKPVNLICSQTMNHDTMYWYQKKPNQAPKLLLFYYDKILNREADTFEKFQSSRPNNSFCSLYIGSAGLEYSAMYLCASSSGGDTEVFFGKGTRLTVV.

With regard to this clone: Gene names and germline match the mouse. The sequence runs out 4 residues before the end of the CDR3; the remainder is reconstructed from the germline J gene. The chain combines TRBV31 with TRBJ1-2; D not certain. Trimming left V 1 base short and J 0 bases short, with 6 bases between. Germline V gene sequence: CDR1 GKSSPN, CDR2 SITVG. The CDR3 contains 13 residues. CDR3 DNA, as far as it was read: TGTGCCTGGAGTCGTCCTGCAAACTCC. As protein: CAWSRPANS. The full CDR3 sequence reads CAWSRPANSDYTF.

Ten or more counts support this clone. Mouse gene names and germline throughout. The CDR3 end falls 4 residues outside the read, so it is completed with the germline J gene. The chain uses TRBV14 and TRBJ2-3; 11 bases map to TRBD2. Germline trimming cut 5 bases from V and 0 bases from J; bases unmatched to any gene: 5. Germline V CDR1 and CDR2: SGHDT, FRDEAV. CDR3 size: 16 residues. CDR3 region: CASRLTGGASAETLYF. CDR3 bases read: TGTGCCAGCAGACTCACTGGGGGGGCTAGTGCAGAA.

In regard to this clone: Gene names and germline match the mouse. The read ends 4 residues before the CDR3 terminus; that terminus is restored from the germline J gene. This sample also contains other DNA sequences that code for the same CDR3. The rearrangement uses TRBV13-1 and TRBJ2-5, with a tentative D call TRBD2 (5 bases). Per the germline V gene, CDR1 is NSHNY and CDR2 is SYGAGN. This CDR3 contains 14 residues. CDR3: CASSDAWGEDTQYF. The covered CDR3 bases are TGTGCCAGCAGTGATGCTTGGGGTGAGGAC.

This clone has more than one count but fewer than ten. Gene names follow the mouse nomenclature. The CDR3 end is not reached by the read, which stops 4 residues before it; the germline J gene fills it in. The V gene is TRBV1, the J gene TRBJ2-7; 9 bases line up with TRBD2. Germline lookup yields CDR1 NSQYPW and CDR2 LRSPGD (reference sequence). The CDR3 loop spans 14 amino acids. The covered CDR3 bases are TGCACCTGCAGTGCAGGTGGGGGGGCGCAT. This codes for CTCSAGGGAH. The full CDR3 sequence reads CTCSAGGGAHEQYF.

With respect to this clone: Gene names and germline refer to mouse. Read sequence stops 4 residues before the CDR3 end, and the germline J gene provides the missing end. Other DNA sequences in this sample translate to the same CDR3. V and J are TRBV5 and TRBJ2-7; D possibly corresponds to TRBD1 (6 bases). This CDR3 region has 13 residues. Per the germline V gene, CDR1 is LGHNA and CDR2 is YNLKQL (reference sequence). Here the CDR3 reads CASSQPGQYEQYF. The sequenced CDR3 bases are TGTGCCAGCAGCCAACCAGGACAGTAT.